This T cell receptor (beta chain) derives from a study of blood T cell dynamics during melanoma immunotherapy (TCRdb year 2020). As for the study more broadly: All patients had metastatic melanoma and were given first-line pembrolizumab or nivolumab plus ipilimumab as standard of care in the United Kingdom. To find early correlates of response, the study profiled the peripheral T cell receptor repertoires of patients with metastatic melanoma both before and after one cycle of checkpoint inhibitor therapy. The training cohort was made up of consecutive patients, while a further independent group of patients from the same centre was pooled to form an external validation set.

Every bulk PBMC sample had a fixed 350 ng of DNA loaded. The immunoSEQ TCRb Assay kit was used according to manufacturer instructions to amplify TCR beta CDR3 sequences from genomic DNA. The KAPA Library Quantification Kit for Illumina platforms was used to quantify the pooled libraries by qPCR. Pooled libraries were clustered at about 0.6-1.2 pM and sequenced on an Illumina NextSeq 500. Under the source paper's analysis protocol: TCR data were analyzed with immunoSEQ ANALYZER and the R LymphoSeq package. A rearrangement efficiency score was calculated as productive divided by the sum of productive and non-productive CDR3 sequences. Clonality was measured with the Gini coefficient and diversity with the Renyi index at alpha=1, compared pairwise between timepoints within each patient. In LymphoSeq, clonal relatedness was computed with an edit distance of 3 and repertoire similarity was computed with the Bhattacharyya coefficient. To classify response, a linear discriminant analysis based on week-3 changes in clonality and diversity was built with the R MASS and caret packages. The source is immuneACCESS, and TCRdb retained only in-frame sequences with V and J called. Part of the clones is not carried over; for the studies checked, unresolved V genes explain less than half of this, and the remainder is unexplained. Clone size and the V and J calls come from that table; the DNA yielded D and trimming. This sample holds 6,000 or so clones; approximately 91% were observed only once. Of the sample, around 5% is held by the ten largest clones.

V lost 6 bases and J lost 2 bases; the stretch between them is 20 bases long. The CDR3, from cysteine to phenylalanine, totals 17 residues. Only the CDR3 DNA stays, 51 bases, in frame from base 1. CDR1 and CDR2, looked up from the germline V gene, are SNHLY and FYNNEI. Broad study findings and their caveats: The study could not determine whether the T cell clones driving repertoire changes were melanoma-specific or reflected general immune activation. Patients who later achieved disease control showed a bifurcated PBMC repertoire reorganization at W3, with increased clonality or increased diversity, unlike progressors. The relatively small sample size was acknowledged as potentially limiting generalization of the results.

Concerning this clone: What antigen it recognizes has not been identified. One base away there is no much larger clone; base qualities are not given.

The time point label, read with the paper, signifies: week 3, after first cycle of checkpoint inhibitor. Blood samples were taken at two points: before treatment (T0) and at week 3 (W3), which came after the first cycle of checkpoint blockade. Except for two patients with rapid clinical progression, response was assessed 12 weeks after the first infusion by RECIST 1.1; disease control meant complete response, partial response or stable disease. Any patient who had received prior systemic cancer treatment, was on concomitant immunosuppressant therapy or had synchronous other active malignancies was excluded. Bulk PBMC and plasma cell-free DNA were both sequenced for TCR beta so that circulating cells and T cell turnover could be tracked. Lymphoprep and SepMate tubes were used to isolate PBMC from blood, and red cell lysis was then performed. DNA from PBMC and sorted T cell subsets was extracted with QIAamp DNA Blood Mini kits.

The origin of this receptor is a human donor with melanoma. The sequencing used blood, collected from a patient treated with checkpoint blockade. The chain is assembled from TRBV2 and TRBJ1-5; too little of a D gene remains to name it. The nucleotide sequence reads as follows: TGTGCCAGCAGCCGACCTGGTGGTCCCCGGGGCAATCAGCCCCAGCATTTT. Its protein is CASSRPGGPRGNQPQHF.